The rows below give T cell receptor beta chains drawn from one sample of a study of blood T cell repertoires in COVID-19. Sequenced by immunoSEQ multiplex PCR; TCRdb stores in-frame clones only, minus some. The data contain some 230,000 clones, approximately 85% of them singletons. Sequenced sample: peripheral blood. Receptor source: a man in his forties with acute or convalescent COVID-19. Both conserved end residues are trimmed from each CDR3. The D gene is left open where the match is weak.

TRBD2 | TRBJ2-3 | TRBV6-5 | ASSTSGARDTQY
TRBD1 | TRBJ1-1 | TRBV6-5 | ASSYSDRGRTEAF
- | TRBJ2-4 | TRBV29-1 | SAERTMENIQY
- | TRBJ2-7 | TRBV27 | ASSRRDGKGEQY
TRBD2 | TRBJ2-7 | TRBV2 | ASSRTTSGAYEQY
- | TRBJ1-2 | TRBV28 | ASSLGRAGRGYGYT
TRBD2 | TRBJ2-3 | TRBV11-3 | ASSPGGWGETDTQY
TRBD2 | TRBJ2-7 | TRBV4-2 | ASSQAAGTNPGEQY
- | TRBJ1-2 | TRBV5-6 | ASSLETAGNYGYT
- | TRBJ2-3 | TRBV7-2 | ASSSPQTDTQY
- | TRBJ1-3 | TRBV21-1 | ASSKGQPSGNTIY
TRBD1 | TRBJ2-2 | TRBV9 | ASSADRAGTGELF
- | TRBJ1-2 | TRBV7-9 | ASSLAGPTAGYT
- | TRBJ1-6 | TRBV5-1 | ASSLVSGVGNSPLH
- | TRBJ1-4 | TRBV5-1 | ASSLMGGREEKLF
- | TRBJ1-1 | TRBV12-3/TRBV12-4 | ASSFGNTEAF
- | TRBJ2-1 | TRBV6-4 | ASSEGGSYNEQF
TRBD1 | TRBJ1-1 | TRBV28 | ASTRQGLGTEAF
TRBD1 | TRBJ1-6 | TRBV18 | ASSPADRVESPLH
- | TRBJ1-2 | TRBV9 | ASSAAGWGNGYT
TRBD1 | TRBJ2-4 | TRBV10-1 | ASRTGTVILAKNIQY
- | TRBJ2-5 | TRBV9 | ASTPQGRTQETQY
- | TRBJ1-1 | TRBV7-6 | ASSLAPEAPTEAF
TRBD1 | TRBJ1-1 | TRBV28 | ASSSPGTGLNTEAF
TRBD1 | TRBJ1-2 | TRBV5-1 | ASSLRQGAGYGYT
TRBD1 | TRBJ1-2 | TRBV5-1 | ASSLWSGDRGYT
- | TRBJ2-7 | TRBV29-1 | SVLDLMPYEQY
TRBD1 | TRBJ2-7 | TRBV28 | ASSLWGTGGDEQY
- | TRBJ2-2 | TRBV24-1 | ATSDAGTNTGELF
- | TRBJ2-2 | TRBV5-4 | ASSLRQGRTGELF
TRBD2 | TRBJ2-3 | TRBV5-4 | ASSPPERGDTQY
- | TRBJ2-1 | TRBV27 | ASSFGLGLYHEQF
TRBD1 | TRBJ2-1 | TRBV2 | ARQGRDEQF
- | TRBJ2-2 | TRBV18 | ASSPFRTSNTGELF
TRBD1 | TRBJ1-3 | TRBV11-2 | ASSLMTGGRNTIY
- | TRBJ2-7 | TRBV7-9 | ASSLAEIPSEQY
TRBD1 | TRBJ2-7 | TRBV6-6 | ASRVDRGSYEQY
TRBD2 | TRBJ2-1 | TRBV6-1 | ASSAPSGISYNEQF
TRBD1 | TRBJ1-4 | TRBV5-1 | ASSFTGVRGEKLF
- | TRBJ2-5 | TRBV11-2 | ASSLFGTLPGETQY
- | TRBJ1-1 | TRBV7-2 | ASSYRGGNTEAF
TRBD1 | TRBJ1-2 | TRBV28 | ASSGTGSDT
TRBD2 | TRBJ2-3 | TRBV6-4 | ASSELAGSTDTQY
- | TRBJ1-1 | TRBV6-5 | ASSPGFEAF
- | TRBJ1-1 | TRBV7-7 | ASSHLSGDTEAF
TRBD1 | TRBJ1-3 | TRBV7-9 | ASSPGQGIYGNTIY
TRBD1 | TRBJ1-6 | TRBV28 | AITRQGYNSPLH
TRBD1 | TRBJ2-3 | TRBV5-1 | ASSSQGYTQY
- | TRBJ1-4 | TRBV5-1 | ASSLRGINEKLF
- | TRBJ1-2 | TRBV21-1 | ASSTRGGANYGYT
TRBD1 | TRBJ2-3 | TRBV5-4 | ASSLGGTGSDTQY
TRBD1 | TRBJ1-6 | TRBV18 | ASSPGQGNSPLH
- | TRBJ2-5 | TRBV19 | ASSMLAQTETQY
TRBD1 | TRBJ1-6 | TRBV2 | ASNPGQGWGDSPLH
- | TRBJ2-1 | TRBV7-2 | ASSFSVSGNEQF